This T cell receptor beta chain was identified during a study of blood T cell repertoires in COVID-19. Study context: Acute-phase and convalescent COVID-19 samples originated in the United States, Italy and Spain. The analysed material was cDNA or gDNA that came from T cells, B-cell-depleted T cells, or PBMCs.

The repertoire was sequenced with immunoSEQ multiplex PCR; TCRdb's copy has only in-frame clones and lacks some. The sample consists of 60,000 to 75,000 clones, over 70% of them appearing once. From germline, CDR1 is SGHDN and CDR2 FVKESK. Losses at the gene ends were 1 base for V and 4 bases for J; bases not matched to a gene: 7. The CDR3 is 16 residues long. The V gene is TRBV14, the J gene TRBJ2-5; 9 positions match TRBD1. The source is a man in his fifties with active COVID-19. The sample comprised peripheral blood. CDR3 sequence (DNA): TGTGCCAGCAGCCAAGCTGGGACAGGGCGGCGAGAGACCCAGTACTTC. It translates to CASSQAGTGRRETQYF.